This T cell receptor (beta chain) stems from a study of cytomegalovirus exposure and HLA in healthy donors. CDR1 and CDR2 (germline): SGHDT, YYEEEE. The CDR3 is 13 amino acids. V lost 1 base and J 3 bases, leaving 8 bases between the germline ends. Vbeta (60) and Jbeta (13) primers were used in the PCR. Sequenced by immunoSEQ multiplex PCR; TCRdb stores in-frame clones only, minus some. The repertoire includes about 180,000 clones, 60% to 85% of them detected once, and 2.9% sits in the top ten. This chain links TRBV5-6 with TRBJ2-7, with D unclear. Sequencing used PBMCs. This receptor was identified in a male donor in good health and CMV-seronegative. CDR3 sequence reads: CASSLISYYEQYF. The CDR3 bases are TGTGCCAGCAGCTTGATTAGTTACTACGAGCAGTACTTC.